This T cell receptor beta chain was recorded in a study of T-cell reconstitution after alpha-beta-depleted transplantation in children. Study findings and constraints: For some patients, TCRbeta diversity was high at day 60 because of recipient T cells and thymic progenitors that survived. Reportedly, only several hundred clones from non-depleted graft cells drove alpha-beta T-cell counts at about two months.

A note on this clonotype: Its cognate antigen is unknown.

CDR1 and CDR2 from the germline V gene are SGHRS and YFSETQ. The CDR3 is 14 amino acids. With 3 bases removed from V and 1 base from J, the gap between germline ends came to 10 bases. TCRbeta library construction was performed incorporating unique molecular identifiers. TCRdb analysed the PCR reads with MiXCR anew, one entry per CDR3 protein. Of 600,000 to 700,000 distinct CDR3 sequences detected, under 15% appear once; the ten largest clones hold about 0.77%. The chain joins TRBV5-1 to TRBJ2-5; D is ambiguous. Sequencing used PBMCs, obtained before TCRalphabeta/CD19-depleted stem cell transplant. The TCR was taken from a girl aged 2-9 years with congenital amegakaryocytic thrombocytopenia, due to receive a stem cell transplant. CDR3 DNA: TGCGCCAGCAGCTCCCGGAACACCCAAGAGACCCAGTACTTC. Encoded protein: CASSSRNTQETQYF.